This is a list of T cell receptor beta chains from one sample in a study of control samples from healthy donors and cancer patients. The method was immunoSEQ multiplex PCR; TCRdb's version includes in-frame clones alone and lacks a portion of them. The sample carries 95,000 to 150,000 clones, approximately 89% recorded once. The specimen was blood. The receptors were sampled from a woman aged 18-29 years in good health. CDR3s include the opening cysteine and the closing phenylalanine or tryptophan. A D gene is named only where the DNA matches it firmly. The size of a clone is reported for some rows only, either as once, few or many, or as a class for expanded clones.

clone_size: -; j_call: TRBJ2-7; d_call: -; v_call: TRBV7-9; cdr3_aa: CASSSPPASGEQYF; cdr3_nt: TGTGCCAGCAGCTCACCGCCGGCTTCGGGGGAGCAGTACTTC
clone_size: few; j_call: TRBJ1-5; d_call: -; v_call: TRBV5-8; cdr3_aa: CASSFQGYSNQPQHF; cdr3_nt: TGTGCCAGCAGCTTTCAGGGTTATAGCAATCAGCCCCAGCATTTT
clone_size: -; j_call: TRBJ2-5; d_call: TRBD2; v_call: TRBV30; cdr3_aa: CAWKTGLAAQETQYF; cdr3_nt: TGTGCCTGGAAGACGGGACTAGCGGCCCAAGAGACCCAGTACTTC
clone_size: -; j_call: TRBJ2-5; d_call: -; v_call: TRBV9; cdr3_aa: CAGRSWAEYRETQYF; cdr3_nt: TGTGCCGGCCGTTCGTGGGCCGAGTATCGAGAGACCCAGTACTTC
clone_size: -; j_call: TRBJ1-6; d_call: -; v_call: TRBV7-2; cdr3_aa: CASSFKGRSYNSPLHF; cdr3_nt: TGTGCCAGCAGCTTTAAAGGCCGCTCCTATAATTCACCCCTCCACTTT
clone_size: -; j_call: TRBJ2-2; d_call: -; v_call: TRBV9; cdr3_aa: CASSVEGLLRINTGELFF; cdr3_nt: TGTGCCAGCAGCGTAGAAGGACTCCTAAGGATTAACACCGGGGAGCTGTTTTTT
clone_size: -; j_call: TRBJ1-5; d_call: -; v_call: TRBV28; cdr3_aa: CASTNPSSGQPQHF; cdr3_nt: TGTGCCAGCACCAACCCCTCGTCGGGACAACCCCAGCATTTT
clone_size: -; j_call: TRBJ2-6; d_call: -; v_call: TRBV19; cdr3_aa: CASTQTGSGANVLTF; cdr3_nt: TGTGCCAGTACCCAAACAGGGAGCGGGGCCAACGTCCTGACTTTC
clone_size: -; j_call: TRBJ1-2; d_call: TRBD1; v_call: TRBV28; cdr3_aa: CASSPHRSGGFGYTF; cdr3_nt: TGTGCCAGCAGCCCTCACCGGTCAGGGGGCTTTGGCTACACCTTC
clone_size: -; j_call: TRBJ2-4; d_call: -; v_call: TRBV6-2/TRBV6-3; cdr3_aa: CASSSPGQNIQYF; cdr3_nt: TGTGCCAGCAGTTCACCGGGCCAAAACATTCAGTACTTC
clone_size: -; j_call: TRBJ1-2; d_call: TRBD1; v_call: TRBV7-8; cdr3_aa: CASSLGQGVGGYTF; cdr3_nt: TGTGCCAGCAGCTTAGGACAGGGGGTTGGTGGCTACACCTTC
clone_size: -; j_call: TRBJ2-1; d_call: TRBD2; v_call: TRBV3-1/TRBV3-2; cdr3_aa: CASTPVGGSGEQFF; cdr3_nt: TGTGCCAGCACCCCTGTGGGCGGGAGTGGAGAGCAGTTCTTC
clone_size: -; j_call: TRBJ1-4; d_call: -; v_call: TRBV15; cdr3_aa: CATSRDAGNEKLFF; cdr3_nt: TGTGCCACCAGCAGAGATGCAGGGAATGAAAAACTGTTTTTT
clone_size: -; j_call: TRBJ1-1; d_call: TRBD1; v_call: TRBV29-1; cdr3_aa: CSARTGVESFF; cdr3_nt: TGCAGCGCTAGGACAGGGGTTGAGTCTTTCTTT
clone_size: -; j_call: TRBJ2-1; d_call: -; v_call: TRBV5-6; cdr3_aa: CASSLGRGNEQFF; cdr3_nt: TGTGCCAGCAGCTTGGGCCGCGGCAATGAGCAGTTCTTC
clone_size: -; j_call: TRBJ1-6; d_call: -; v_call: TRBV7-9; cdr3_aa: CASSLSDNSPLHF; cdr3_nt: TGTGCCAGCAGCTTATCGGATAATTCACCCCTCCACTTT
clone_size: few; j_call: TRBJ1-6; d_call: -; v_call: TRBV19; cdr3_aa: CASSYPPGPLHF; cdr3_nt: TGTGCCAGTAGTTACCCCCCCGGACCCCTCCACTTT
clone_size: -; j_call: TRBJ1-2; d_call: -; v_call: TRBV28; cdr3_aa: CASSFWPRAGYGYTF; cdr3_nt: TGTGCCAGCAGTTTCTGGCCCAGGGCCGGCTATGGCTACACCTTC
clone_size: -; j_call: TRBJ1-5; d_call: -; v_call: TRBV6-1; cdr3_aa: CASSEFNDAGFNQPQHF; cdr3_nt: TGTGCCAGCAGTGAATTCAACGACGCGGGGTTCAATCAGCCCCAGCATTTT
clone_size: -; j_call: TRBJ1-1; d_call: TRBD1; v_call: TRBV28; cdr3_aa: CASSVDRVTEAFF; cdr3_nt: TGTGCCAGCAGTGTGGACAGGGTAACTGAAGCTTTCTTT
clone_size: -; j_call: TRBJ2-7; d_call: TRBD1; v_call: TRBV6-5; cdr3_aa: CASSGQGYSDEQYF; cdr3_nt: TGTGCCAGCAGCGGACAGGGCTATAGTGACGAGCAGTACTTC
clone_size: -; j_call: TRBJ2-5; d_call: -; v_call: TRBV24-1; cdr3_aa: CATSDRRPETQYF; cdr3_nt: TGTGCCACCAGTGACCGGAGACCAGAGACCCAGTACTTC
clone_size: -; j_call: TRBJ1-5; d_call: -; v_call: TRBV4-3; cdr3_aa: CASSQELGFNQPQHF; cdr3_nt: TGCGCCAGCAGCCAAGAGTTGGGCTTCAATCAGCCCCAGCATTTT
clone_size: -; j_call: TRBJ2-7; d_call: TRBD2; v_call: TRBV5-1; cdr3_aa: CASRHSGSSYEQYF; cdr3_nt: TGCGCCAGCAGACATAGCGGGAGCTCCTACGAGCAGTACTTC
clone_size: once; j_call: TRBJ1-4; d_call: -; v_call: TRBV15; cdr3_aa: CATSRGSGRDEKLFF; cdr3_nt: TGTGCCACCAGCAGAGGAAGCGGTCGGGATGAAAAACTGTTTTTT
clone_size: -; j_call: TRBJ1-1; d_call: -; v_call: TRBV27; cdr3_aa: CASSSLGGNTEAFF; cdr3_nt: TGTGCCAGCAGCTCGTTGGGAGGGAACACTGAAGCTTTCTTT
clone_size: -; j_call: TRBJ2-5; d_call: TRBD2; v_call: TRBV10-3; cdr3_aa: CAISDPGLAGVGPQETQYF; cdr3_nt: TGTGCCATCAGTGACCCGGGACTAGCGGGAGTGGGCCCTCAAGAGACCCAGTACTTC
clone_size: -; j_call: TRBJ2-7; d_call: TRBD1; v_call: TRBV18; cdr3_aa: CASSPEASDNPGTGYYYEQYF; cdr3_nt: TGTGCCAGCTCACCAGAAGCCAGCGATAACCCCGGGACAGGTTATTACTACGAGCAGTACTTC
clone_size: -; j_call: TRBJ2-1; d_call: -; v_call: TRBV6-2/TRBV6-3; cdr3_aa: CASSYRFGYNEQFF; cdr3_nt: TGTGCCAGCAGTTATAGGTTTGGCTACAATGAGCAGTTCTTC
clone_size: -; j_call: TRBJ2-5; d_call: -; v_call: TRBV6-1; cdr3_aa: CASSEAGTYQETQYF; cdr3_nt: TGTGCCAGCAGTGAAGCCGGGACATACCAAGAGACCCAGTACTTC
clone_size: -; j_call: TRBJ2-7; d_call: TRBD1; v_call: TRBV5-1; cdr3_aa: CASSFLDRGTYEQYF; cdr3_nt: TGCGCCAGCAGCTTCTTAGACAGGGGAACTTACGAGCAGTACTTC
clone_size: -; j_call: TRBJ1-2; d_call: -; v_call: TRBV2; cdr3_aa: CASSALALSAGYTF; cdr3_nt: TGTGCCAGCAGTGCCCTGGCCCTATCGGCCGGCTACACCTTC
clone_size: -; j_call: TRBJ2-7; d_call: -; v_call: TRBV11-2; cdr3_aa: CASSLNSLYEQYF; cdr3_nt: TGTGCCAGCAGCTTGAACAGCCTCTACGAGCAGTACTTC